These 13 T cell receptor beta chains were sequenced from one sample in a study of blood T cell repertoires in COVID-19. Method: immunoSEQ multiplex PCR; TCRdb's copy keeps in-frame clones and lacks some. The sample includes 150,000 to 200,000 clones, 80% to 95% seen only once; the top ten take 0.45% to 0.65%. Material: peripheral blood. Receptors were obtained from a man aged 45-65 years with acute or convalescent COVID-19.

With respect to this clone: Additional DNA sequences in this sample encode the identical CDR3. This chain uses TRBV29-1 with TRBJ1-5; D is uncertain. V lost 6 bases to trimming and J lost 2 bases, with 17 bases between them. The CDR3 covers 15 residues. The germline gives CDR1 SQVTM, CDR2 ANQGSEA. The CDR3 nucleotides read TGCAGCGTAGCGGACGGACTTCTTGGCAATCAGCCCCAGCATTTT. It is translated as CSVADGLLGNQPQHF.

The CDR3 DNA follows: TGTGCCAGCAGTTTGTCCAGCGGCGAGCAGTACTTC. Encoded protein: CASSLSSGEQYF. The chain carries TRBV28 and TRBJ2-7, with TRBD2 as a possible D gene (5 bases). The CDR3 has 12 amino acids. Per germline, CDR1 MDHEN and CDR2 SYDVKM. Trimming removed 3 bases from V and 6 bases from J, with 9 bases in between.

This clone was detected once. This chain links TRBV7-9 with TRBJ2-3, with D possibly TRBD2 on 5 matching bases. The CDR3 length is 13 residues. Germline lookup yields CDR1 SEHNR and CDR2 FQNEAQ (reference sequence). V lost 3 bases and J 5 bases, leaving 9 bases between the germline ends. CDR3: CASSFLAIDTQYF. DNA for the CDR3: TGTGCCAGCAGCTTTTTAGCGATAGATACGCAGTATTTT.

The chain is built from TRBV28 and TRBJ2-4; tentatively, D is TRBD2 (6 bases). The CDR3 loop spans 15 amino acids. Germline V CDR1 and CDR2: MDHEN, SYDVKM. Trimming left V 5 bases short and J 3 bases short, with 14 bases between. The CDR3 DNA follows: TGTGCCAGCAGTCGAGGTGGGGGAGGCAAAAACATTCAGTACTTC. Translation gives CASSRGGGGKNIQYF.

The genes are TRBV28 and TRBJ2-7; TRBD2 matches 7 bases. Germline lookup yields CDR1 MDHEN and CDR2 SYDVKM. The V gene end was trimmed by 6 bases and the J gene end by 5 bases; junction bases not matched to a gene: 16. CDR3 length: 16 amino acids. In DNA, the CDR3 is TGTGCCAGCAGCCTCGCGGGTAGCGGGCTGCGTGACGAGCAGTACTTC. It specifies CASSLAGSGLRDEQYF.

The CDR3 DNA sequence: TGCGCCAGCAGCATCAACACAGATACGCAGTATTTT. It is translated as CASSINTDTQYF. The chain employs TRBV5-1 and TRBJ2-3; no clear D. The CDR3 sequence is 12 residues long. Trimming shortened V by 4 bases and J by 2 bases, and 5 bases separated the two germline ends. Germline V lookup: CDR1 SGHRS, CDR2 YFSETQ.

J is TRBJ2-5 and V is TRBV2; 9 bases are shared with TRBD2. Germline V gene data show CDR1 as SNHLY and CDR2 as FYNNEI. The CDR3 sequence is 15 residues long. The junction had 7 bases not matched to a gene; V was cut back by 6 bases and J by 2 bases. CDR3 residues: CASRRLAGRQETQYF. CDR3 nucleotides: TGTGCCAGCAGGAGGCTAGCGGGACGACAAGAGACCCAGTACTTC.

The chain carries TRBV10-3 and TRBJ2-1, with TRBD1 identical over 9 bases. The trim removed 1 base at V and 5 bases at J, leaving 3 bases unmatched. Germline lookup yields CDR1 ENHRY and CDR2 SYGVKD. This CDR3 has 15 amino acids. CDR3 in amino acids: CAISEFGTGNNEQFF. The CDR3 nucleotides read TGTGCCATCAGTGAGTTCGGGACAGGGAACAATGAGCAGTTCTTC.

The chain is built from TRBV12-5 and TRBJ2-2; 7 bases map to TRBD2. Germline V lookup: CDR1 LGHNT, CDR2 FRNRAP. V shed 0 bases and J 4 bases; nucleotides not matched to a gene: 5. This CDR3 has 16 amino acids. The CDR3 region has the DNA TGTGCTAGTGGTTTGGTACCCGGCGGGAGCACCGGGGAGCTGTTTTTT. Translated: CASGLVPGGSTGELFF.

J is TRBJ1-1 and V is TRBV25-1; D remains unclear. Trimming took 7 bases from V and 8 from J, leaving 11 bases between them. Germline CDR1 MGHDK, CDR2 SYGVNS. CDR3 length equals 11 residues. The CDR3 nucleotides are TGTGCCAGCAACCGCGGCCCAGAAGCTTTCTTT. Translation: CASNRGPEAFF.

This chain's CDR3 is CASSLGGSSYNSPLHF. The CDR3 DNA follows: TGCGCCAGCAGCCTTGGCGGAAGTTCCTATAATTCACCCCTCCACTTT. The J gene is TRBJ1-6, the V gene TRBV4-3; D is unclear. V was cut by 4 bases and J by 1 base, with 11 bases left in between. Germline assignment: CDR1 LGHNA and CDR2 YSLEER. The CDR3 has 16 amino acids.

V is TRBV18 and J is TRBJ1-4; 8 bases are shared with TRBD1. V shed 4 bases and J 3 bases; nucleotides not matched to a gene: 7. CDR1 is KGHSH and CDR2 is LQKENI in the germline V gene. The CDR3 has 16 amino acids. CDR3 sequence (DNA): TGTGCCAGCTCACGAGACAGGGGATCATCTAATGAAAAACTGTTTTTT. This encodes CASSRDRGSSNEKLFF.

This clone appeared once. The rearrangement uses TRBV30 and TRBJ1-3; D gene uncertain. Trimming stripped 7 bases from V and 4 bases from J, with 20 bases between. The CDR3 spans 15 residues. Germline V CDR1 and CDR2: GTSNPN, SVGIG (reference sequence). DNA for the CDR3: TGTGCCTACCAATCCATGGGTAGCTACGGAAACACCATATATTTT. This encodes CAYQSMGSYGNTIYF. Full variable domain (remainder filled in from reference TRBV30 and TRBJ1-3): SQTIHQWPATLVQPVGSPLSLECTVEGTSNPNLYWYRQAAGRGLQLLFYSVGIGQISSEVPQNLSASRPQDRQFILSSKKLLLSDSGFYLCAYQSMGSYGNTIYFGEGSWLTVV.